This T cell receptor (beta chain) was captured by sequencing in a study of PD-1 blockade in classical Hodgkin lymphoma (TCRdb year 2020). About the full investigation: Nivolumab dosing was 3 mg/kg intravenously every 2 weeks, continuing until either disease progression or unacceptable toxicity. The study used TCR beta sequencing and CyTOF to define a peripheral blood immune signature of response to PD-1 blockade in classical Hodgkin lymphoma.

The Qiagen DNeasy kit was used to extract genomic DNA from unsorted PBMCs and from the negatively selected CD4+ and CD8+ fractions. TCR beta CDR3 regions were subjected to amplification by immunoSEQ multiplex PCR with primers that anneal to V and J segments. A synthetic immune receptor repertoire was used to minimize amplification bias, and any remaining bias was removed computationally after sequencing. The paper's data handling went like this. Custom Python scripts were used to quantify repertoire diversity as the Shannon entropy index. Unsorted, CD4+ and CD8+ repertoires were analyzed separately, except in combined analyses where CD4+ and CD8+ sequences were merged in silico. Clonal expansion was defined as at least a 2-fold frequency increase after treatment relative to C1D1, with a pseudocount of 0.5 for undetected baseline clones. Clones with 0 or 1 copy at C1D1 were defined as singleton clones, while clones with 2 or more copies were defined as non-singleton clones. By matching protein sequences in sorted samples from the same patient, clones expanded in unsorted samples were annotated as CD4+, CD8+ or unknown. Wilcoxon tests on paired samples were used to test changes in diversity from C1D1 to C4D1. TCRdb mirrors the immuneACCESS table, restricted to in-frame sequences. Some clones are absent from its copies; in checked studies, under half trace to an unresolved V gene, and the reason for the others is unknown. V and J calls and clone size are copied from that table; D and trimming were computed from the DNA. This sample gives almost 100,000 clones in total; roughly 92% of them show up just once. About 2.8% of the sample belongs to the ten largest clones.

V ends up 10 bases short and J 2 bases short, with an unmatched junction base count of 4. The CDR3 numbers 14 residues from cysteine through phenylalanine. The CDR3 DNA has 42 bases and is translated from base 1. From the germline V gene, CDR1 is MDHEN and CDR2 is SYDVKM. The time point label of this sample denotes: cycle 1 day 1 (C1D1), immediately before nivolumab initiation. Relapse after autologous stem cell transplantation had occurred in all trial patients, and cohorts A, B and C were distinguished by prior brentuximab vedotin exposure. The trial cohort comprised fewer than 65 patients with relapsed/refractory classical Hodgkin lymphoma whose best overall responses were complete response, partial response or progressive disease. Single-agent nivolumab was administered to trial patients in the multi-cohort phase II CheckMate 205 trial. Best overall response was determined by an independent review committee according to the 2007 International Working Group response criteria. Trial PBMCs were obtained immediately prior to nivolumab initiation (C1D1) and on therapy at cycle 2 day 1 and cycle 4 day 1. Peripheral blood was collected in 8 mL Vacutainer Cell Preparation Tubes, from which PBMCs were isolated by centrifugation and then cryopreserved.

Comment on this clone: The antigen it binds to is not known. Base qualities are missing; no much larger clone stands one base away.

The paper as a whole reports these results and caveats: Newly diagnosed patients were reported to have lower baseline TCR diversity than healthy donors, and relapsed/refractory patients were reported to have lower baseline TCR diversity still. Lower diversity was seen in patients whose nivolumab began less than 1 year after ASCT, and these patients were left out of later analyses so that immune reconstitution would not confound the results. Trial patients achieving complete response had baseline diversity similar to newly diagnosed patients, whereas partial responders and progressors had significantly lower diversity. Only a single clinical trial cohort was studied, and what caused the repertoire differences, possibly disease activity or prior therapy, remained undefined. CD4+ but not CD8+ TCR diversity rose significantly by C4D1 (p=0.0027 vs p=0.16), most apparent in complete responders (p=0.02).

This receptor chain uses TRBV28 and TRBJ1-3; the junction holds 11 bases that match TRBD1. This material consisted of peripheral blood mononuclear cells (PBMCs), taken at baseline. The sequence was obtained from a human donor with classical Hodgkin lymphoma. The bases are TGTGCCACCTTGGGACAGGGGGCTGGAAACACCATATATTTT. Translated, it reads CATLGQGAGNTIYF.